The 10 T cell receptor beta chains below all came from one sample that was sequenced in a study of T cell responses to AZD1222 COVID-19 vaccine (dated by TCRdb to about 2021). Library prep was done by the immunoSEQ multiplex PCR assay. TCRdb carries this immuneACCESS record with in-frame sequences only. Its versions omit some clonotypes, under half of them owing to an unresolved V gene in the studies checked, with the rest unexplained. The sample data list 75,000 to 85,000 clones, and about 85% of these were observed just once. Roughly 24% of the sample is held by the ten biggest clonotypes. The sample's time point, from its label and the paper: baseline before first vaccination. The source material was peripheral blood, sampled on day 0 of AZD1222 vaccination. These receptors all stem from an adult in good health.

The chain recombines TRBV29-1 with TRBJ1-1; D call uncertain. V was cut by 3 bases and J by 1 base, with 9 bases left in between. The CDR3 is 13 residues long. Per the germline V gene, CDR1 is SQVTM and CDR2 is ANQGSEA. The CDR3 loop reads CSVEEGPNTEAFF. The CDR3, as DNA: TGCAGCGTTGAGGAGGGCCCGAACACTGAAGCTTTCTTT.

This chain connects TRBV9 to TRBJ2-1, with TRBD2 matching 7 bases. V gave up 0 bases and J gave up 9 bases; unmatched junction bases: 3. Per the germline V gene, CDR1 is SGDLS and CDR2 is YYNGEE. The CDR3 extends over 13 amino acids. The CDR3 DNA follows: TGTGCCAGCAGCGTAGAGCGGGGCGGTGAGCAGTTCTTC. Its protein product is CASSVERGGEQFF. The full variable domain, with the rest looked up from reference TRBV9 and TRBJ2-1, is DSGVTQTPKHLITATGQRVTLRCSPRSGDLSVYWYQQSLDQGLQFLIQYYNGEERAKGNILERFSAQQFPDLHSELNLSSLELGDSALYFCASSVERGGEQFFGPGTRLTVL.

The chain carries TRBV28 and TRBJ1-4; possible D gene TRBD1, 6 bases. The length of the CDR3 is 14 residues. Germline CDR1 MDHEN, CDR2 SYDVKM. Trimming removed 6 bases at V and 2 bases at J, with 10 bases between. The CDR3 is CASRHRATNEKLFF. CDR3 DNA sequence: TGTGCCAGCAGACACAGGGCCACTAATGAAAAACTGTTTTTT.

This clone has only one observation. The chain combines TRBV7-9 with TRBJ2-4; possibly TRBD2 for D (6 bases). Germline V gives CDR1 SEHNR, CDR2 FQNEAQ (reference sequence). The CDR3 loop spans 14 amino acids. The ends were cut back, 1 base at V and 8 bases at J, with 12 bases in the middle. The CDR3 here is CASSLGEGEDIQYF. CDR3 coding DNA: TGTGCCAGCAGCTTAGGGGAAGGGGAGGACATTCAGTACTTC.

There are a few counts of this clone. V usage is TRBV12-3 or TRBV12-4 and J usage is TRBJ1-2; the match to TRBD1 covers 11 bases. Trimming at V came to 6 bases and at J to 7 bases, leaving 1 base not matched to a gene. The CDR3 is 12 residues long. This chain's CDR3 is CASRGTGGGYTF. The DNA of the CDR3 is TGTGCCAGCAGGGGGACAGGGGGTGGCTACACCTTC.

The genes are TRBV4-1 and TRBJ2-7; no firm D call. CDR1 is MGHRA, CDR2 YSYEKL, per germline. Trimming shortened V by 0 bases and J by 3 bases, and 12 bases separated the two germline ends. The CDR3 is 15 residues long. As DNA, the CDR3 is TGCGCCAGCAGCCAAGAGGCTTCGGCTATCTACGAGCAGTACTTC. Its translation: CASSQEASAIYEQYF.

The V call is TRBV7-3, the J call TRBJ2-3, with 10 bases fitting TRBD2. The CDR3 loop spans 16 amino acids. Per germline, CDR1 SGHTA and CDR2 FQGTGA. V was pared by 5 bases and J by 6 bases, with 11 bases of the junction left unmatched. This CDR3 reads CASSLVGASGSDTQYF. The CDR3 DNA sequence: TGTGCCAGCAGCCTCGTAGGGGCTAGCGGGAGTGATACGCAGTATTTT.

This chain links TRBV28 with TRBJ2-1; 9 nucleotides match TRBD2. J gave up 3 bases and V 10 bases, and 4 bases lay outside the gene matches. Per germline, CDR1 MDHEN and CDR2 SYDVKM. The CDR3 totals 13 residues. CDR3 region: CAILAGDYNEQFF. CDR3 nucleotides: TGTGCCATATTAGCGGGAGACTACAATGAGCAGTTCTTC.

The V and J genes are TRBV3-1 (or the pseudogene TRBV3-2) and TRBJ1-5; D unclear. The CDR3 contains 14 residues. CDR1 and CDR2 (germline): LGHDT, YNNKEL (reference sequence). The germline V and J ends were trimmed by 1 base and 4 bases, with 8 bases remaining between them. CDR3 sequence reads: CASSQGVGNQPQHF. The CDR3 DNA reads as TGTGCCAGCAGCCAAGGGGTGGGGAATCAGCCCCAGCATTTT.

This clone has only a few counts. This chain joins TRBV30 and TRBJ2-1, with D possibly TRBD1 on 5 matching bases. This CDR3 is built from 14 residues. V was cut by 2 bases and J by 1 base, with 9 bases left in between. CDR1 and CDR2 (germline): GTSNPN, SVGIG (reference sequence). The CDR3 region is CAWSPKGSYNEQFF. The CDR3 DNA sequence: TGTGCCTGGAGTCCCAAGGGGTCCTACAATGAGCAGTTCTTC.